Listed below are T cell receptor beta chains from one sample, sequenced in a study of response to subunit inactivated influenza vaccine. In TCRdb, the RT-PCR reads were re-called with MiXCR into one record per CDR3 protein. Of approximately 530,000 distinct CDR3 sequences detected, approximately 7.6% appear once; the ten largest clones hold 13%. The input for sequencing was PBMCs from blood, taken around 25 months after vaccination. Every receptor here comes from a man between 50 and 75 years old who received an inactivated influenza vaccine. CDR3s leave out the opening cysteine and the closing phenylalanine or tryptophan.

ASSSSDLTGIAEAF	TRBV19
ASSLSGTGSNSPLH	TRBV7-2
ASSTGGVYGYT	TRBV9
SARTSRGETQY	TRBV20-1
SARDMGHEQY	TRBV20-1
ASISPFPPYEQY	TRBV27
ASSLGTINYGYT	TRBV12-3/TRBV12-4
SVRRDRGEPQH	TRBV29-1
ATSDEGYGGYT	TRBV24-1
ASSQGRRERQF	TRBV3-1
ASSEYEGEGRDQPQH	TRBV12-3/TRBV12-4
ATSGIGTDMNTEAF	TRBV24-1
ASSQTRDSGYT	TRBV6-1
SAGGQAYEQY	TRBV20-1
ASSPGGNPYEQY	TRBV9
ASSPPAGGLT	TRBV19
SVTQSRRGETQY	TRBV20-1
SARDDREYTYEQY	TRBV20-1
ASSEASGLSYEQY	TRBV6-1
ASGGGPLGVNTEAF	TRBV7-9
SARRQSYSNQPQH	TRBV20-1
ASSSGYRGYTPLH	TRBV7-2
ASSSISTGELF	TRBV7-2
ASSLAGTGLPGELF	TRBV5-4
ASVLNTEAF	TRBV7-2
ATGLVTEQY	TRBV6-2/TRBV6-3
SASFLGHSTDTQY	TRBV20-1
SARHYGYEQY	TRBV20-1
SALKVTNTGELF	TRBV20-1
ASSQVRQSLSGNTIY	TRBV4-2
SAKGGYKNEQF	TRBV20-1
ASSLVGETDTQY	TRBV5-1
ASSFTNGASYGYT	TRBV7-9
ASRPGQGITGELF	TRBV4-3
ASTKRVGLEPDRGYGYT	TRBV6-4
ASRSPRGDTGELF	TRBV6-1